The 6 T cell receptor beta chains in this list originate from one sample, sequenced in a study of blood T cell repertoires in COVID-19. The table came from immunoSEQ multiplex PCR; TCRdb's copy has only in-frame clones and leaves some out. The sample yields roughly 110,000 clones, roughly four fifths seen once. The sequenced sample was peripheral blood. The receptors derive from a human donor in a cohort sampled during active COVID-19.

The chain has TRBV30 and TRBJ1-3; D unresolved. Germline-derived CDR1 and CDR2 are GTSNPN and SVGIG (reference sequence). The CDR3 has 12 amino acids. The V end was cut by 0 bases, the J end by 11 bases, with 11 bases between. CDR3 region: CAWSVEAGAIYF. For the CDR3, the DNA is TGTGCCTGGAGTGTAGAGGCGGGAGCCATATATTTT.

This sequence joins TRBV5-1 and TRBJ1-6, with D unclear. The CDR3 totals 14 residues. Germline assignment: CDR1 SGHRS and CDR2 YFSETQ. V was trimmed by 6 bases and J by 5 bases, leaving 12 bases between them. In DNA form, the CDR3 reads TGCGCCAGCAACGATGGTCGGGATAATTCACCCCTCCACTTT. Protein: CASNDGRDNSPLHF.

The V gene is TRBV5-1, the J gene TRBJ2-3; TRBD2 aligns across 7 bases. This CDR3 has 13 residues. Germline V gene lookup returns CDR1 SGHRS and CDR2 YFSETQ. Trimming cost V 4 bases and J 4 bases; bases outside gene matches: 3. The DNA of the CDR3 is TGCGCCAGCAGCGACACTAGCGCAGATACGCAGTATTTT. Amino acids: CASSDTSADTQYF.

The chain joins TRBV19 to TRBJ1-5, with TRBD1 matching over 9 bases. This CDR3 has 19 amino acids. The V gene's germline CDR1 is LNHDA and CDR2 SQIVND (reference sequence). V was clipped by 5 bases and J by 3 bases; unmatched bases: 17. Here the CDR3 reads CASSSDPDVTGGLNQPQHF. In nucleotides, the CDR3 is TGTGCCAGTAGTTCCGACCCGGACGTGACAGGGGGGCTCAATCAGCCCCAGCATTTT.

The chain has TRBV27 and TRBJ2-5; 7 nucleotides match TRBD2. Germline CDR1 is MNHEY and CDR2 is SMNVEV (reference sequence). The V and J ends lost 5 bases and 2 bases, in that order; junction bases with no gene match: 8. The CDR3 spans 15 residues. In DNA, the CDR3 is TGTGCCAGCAGTGTGACGCGGGGGTCACAAGAGACCCAGTACTTC. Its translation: CASSVTRGSQETQYF.

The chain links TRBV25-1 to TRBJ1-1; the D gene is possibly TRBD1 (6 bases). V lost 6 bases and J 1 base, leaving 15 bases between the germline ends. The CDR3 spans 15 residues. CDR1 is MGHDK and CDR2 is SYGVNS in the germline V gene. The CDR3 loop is CASRPFQGKNTEAFF. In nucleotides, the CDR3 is TGTGCCAGCAGACCTTTCCAGGGGAAGAACACTGAAGCTTTCTTT.